A selection of T cell receptor beta chains follows, all from one sample in a study of blood T cell repertoires in COVID-19. Profiling relied on immunoSEQ multiplex PCR, and the TCRdb table lists in-frame clones only, not all of them. The sample yields more than 250,000 clones, 65% to 85% seen once. The source material was peripheral blood. These receptors were obtained from a woman between 50 and 59 years old with acute or convalescent COVID-19. Each CDR3 is given with its conserved first and last residue. Each record gives: clone size, V gene, CDR3 protein. Rows may omit the clone size; those that give it use once, few, many or a size class.

.	TRBV7-9	CASAEHRGGTAEAFF
.	TRBV19	CASSISGTSYEQYF
few	TRBV11-2	CASSLSSGNSPLHF
.	TRBV9	CASSARGDRGEQYF
once	TRBV6-5	CASSRDRANTEAFF
.	TRBV15	CATSDGYEQYF
.	TRBV5-1	CASSLAAGSGNTIYF
.	TRBV11-2	CASSRRTAEVEKLFF
once	TRBV19	CASSDSSGANVLTF
few	TRBV9	CASSVSSISNYGYTF
.	TRBV24-1	CATSTGGFEAFF
few	TRBV30	CAWGGHNNSPLHF
.	TRBV30	CAWKVGGRDTQYF
.	TRBV19	CASSTLAGDSSGANVLTF
.	TRBV18	CASSPTEAGGYTF
.	TRBV25-1	CASSSVMNTEAFF
.	TRBV27	CASGPGGVDTQYF
.	TRBV18	CASSPGFGDNTEAFF
.	TRBV18	CASSPASDTDTQYF
.	TRBV30	CAWSSDRRRNIQYF
.	TRBV5-4	CASSPNPGLAGHEQYF
.	TRBV5-1	CASSLGQGAAGYTF
.	TRBV25-1	CASSDPYTEAFF
.	TRBV6-5	CASRAITDTQYF
.	TRBV12-3/TRBV12-4	CASSLYDQYGYTF
.	TRBV7-9	CASSLAPRDYGYTF
few	TRBV18	CASSPGTRGYEQYF
few	TRBV9	CASSPVGVTGGRVEQFF
.	TRBV7-2	CASSLGQGGWETQYF
.	TRBV29-1	CSAPFGQSFPGQNEQFF
.	TRBV9	CASSVASGRETQYF
once	TRBV5-1	CASSETKETQYF
few	TRBV6-5	CASSIQTGGHGGYTF
.	TRBV21-1	CASSNCGEGAMSNQPQHF
.	TRBV6-5	CASTQQGAKTQYF
.	TRBV5-1	CASSQGYGRDQETQYF
.	TRBV19	CASSISVSNQPQHF
.	TRBV12-3/TRBV12-4	CASSLPLKNIQYF
once	TRBV9	CASSVGQIQETQYF
.	TRBV15	CATSRGSYEQYF
.	TRBV29-1	CSVVKETQYF
once	TRBV5-1	CASSLVRGGDNEQFF
.	TRBV18	CASSLQGVSGNEQFF
.	TRBV7-2	CASSEPSGGANEQFF
once	TRBV9	CASSPGQNLLLYF
.	TRBV29-1	CSVEDYRDRDTEAFF
.	TRBV6-1	CASSDPKNSGANVLTF
.	TRBV15	CATSRDKSLIFGSTEAFF